The 25 T cell receptor beta chains listed next were all sequenced from one sample in a study of blood T cell repertoires in COVID-19. Sequencing was performed with immunoSEQ multiplex PCR; in TCRdb, only in-frame clones are kept and a portion is missing. This sample carries more than 100,000 clones, about nine tenths of them seen once, and the ten largest clones take 4% to 5.5%. Sequences were obtained from peripheral blood. These receptors came from a man in his forties with acute or convalescent COVID-19.

The chain couples TRBV5-1 to TRBJ1-1; D unclear. Germline V gene lookup returns CDR1 SGHRS and CDR2 YFSETQ. V lost 5 bases and J 6 bases, leaving 11 bases between the germline ends. The CDR3 runs to 12 residues. The DNA for the CDR3 is TGCGCCAGCAGTAACCGGGAACCTGAAGCTTTCTTT. It translates to CASSNREPEAFF.

The rearrangement uses TRBV7-9 and TRBJ2-7; D is ambiguous. Germline V gene sequence: CDR1 SEHNR, CDR2 FQNEAQ (reference sequence). Deletions cut 10 bases from V and 3 bases from J, with 19 bases between. This CDR3 has 14 amino acids. CDR3 in amino acids: CATQHSEKFYEQYF. CDR3 bases: TGTGCCACACAACATTCAGAAAAATTCTACGAGCAGTACTTC.

This chain uses TRBV4-2 with TRBJ1-4, with D perhaps TRBD1 (6 bases). Germline values: CDR1 LGHNA, CDR2 YNFKEQ. The V end lost 0 bases, the J end lost 4 bases, and 12 bases lay between the germline ends. This CDR3 contains 16 residues. CDR3 sequence reads: CASSQETGIGNEKLFF. In nucleotides, the CDR3 is TGTGCCAGCAGCCAAGAAACAGGGATCGGTAATGAAAAACTGTTTTTT.

V is TRBV30 and J is TRBJ1-6; the D is unclear. The germline gives CDR1 GTSNPN, CDR2 SVGIG (reference sequence). The CDR3 is made up of 12 amino acids. V lost 5 bases and J lost 9, with 11 bases in between. CDR3 protein: CAWSSVSSPLHF. CDR3 DNA: TGTGCCTGGTCCAGTGTCTCTTCACCCCTCCACTTT.

V gene TRBV4-3 combines with J gene TRBJ1-1, with D tentatively TRBD1 (5 bases). V was clipped by 0 bases and J by 10 bases, with 15 bases between them. Germline V gene lookup returns CDR1 LGHNA and CDR2 YSLEER. The CDR3 is 14 residues long. In nucleotides, the CDR3 is TGCGCCAGCAGCCAAGAATCTACAGGCGGTGGAGCTTTCTTT. Its translation is CASSQESTGGGAFF.

The chain couples TRBV3-1 (or the pseudogene TRBV3-2) to TRBJ1-1, with a tentative D call TRBD1 (5 bases). V dropped 4 bases and J dropped 4 bases, with 22 bases sitting between them. Germline assignment: CDR1 LGHDT and CDR2 YNNKEL (reference sequence). The CDR3 spans 17 residues. CDR3 bases: TGTGCCAGCAGCCCGCTCCTGGCAGGGTGGAGGGGCACTGAAGCTTTCTTT. Translated, it gives CASSPLLAGWRGTEAFF.

This clone occurred once. The V gene is TRBV2, the J gene TRBJ2-7, with 9 bases identical to TRBD1. CDR1 and CDR2 (germline): SNHLY, FYNNEI. The CDR3 is 14 amino acids. With V trimmed by 3 bases and J by 3 bases, 3 bases remained unmatched. CDR3 bases: TGTGCCAGCAGTGAGTGGACAGGGGACTACGAGCAGTACTTC. Protein sequence: CASSEWTGDYEQYF.

The rearrangement uses TRBV7-8 and TRBJ1-5; D unresolved. From germline, CDR1 is SGHVS and CDR2 FQNEAQ. The germline V and J ends were trimmed by 3 bases and 11 bases, with 17 bases remaining between them. There are 14 residues in the CDR3. Written as DNA, the CDR3 is TGTGCCAGCAGCTTTGCGTCGGCGGCCGGGGCCCAGCATTTT. It yields the protein CASSFASAAGAQHF. Combining the CDR3 with reference TRBV7-8 and TRBJ1-5 gives the whole variable domain GAGVSQSPRYKVAKRGQDVALRCDPISGHVSLFWYQQALGQGPEFLTYFQNEAQLDKSGLPSDRFFAERPEGSVSTLKIQRTQQEDSAVYLCASSFASAAGAQHFGDGTRLSIL.

The rearrangement uses TRBV11-3 and TRBJ2-2, with TRBD1 identical over 7 bases. This CDR3 has 16 residues. The V gene end was trimmed by 5 bases and the J gene end by 7 bases; junction bases not matched to a gene: 13. Germline assignment: CDR1 SGHNT and CDR2 YENEEA. CDR3 nucleotides: TGTGCCAGCAGCGAGCAGGGGGTCGGGCTAAACGGGGAGCTGTTTTTT. Encoded protein: CASSEQGVGLNGELFF.

This chain links TRBV30 with TRBJ1-1; D ambiguous. The germline V and J ends were trimmed by 4 bases and 1 base, with 13 bases remaining between them. Germline V gene data show CDR1 as GTSNPN and CDR2 as SVGIG (reference sequence). The CDR3 covers 14 residues. CDR3 sequence: CAWNPMGGNTEAFF. CDR3 sequence (DNA): TGTGCCTGGAATCCCATGGGAGGGAACACTGAAGCTTTCTTT.

The genes are TRBV6-6 and TRBJ1-4, with 7 bases fitting TRBD1. The CDR3 sequence is 15 residues long. V trimming: 0 bases; J trimming: 6 bases; junction bases outside the gene matches: 4. Per the germline V gene, CDR1 is MNHNY and CDR2 is SVGAGI (reference sequence). CDR3 region: CASSYSDRDDEKLFF. CDR3 DNA: TGTGCCAGCAGTTACTCCGACAGGGATGATGAAAAACTGTTTTTT.

This chain links TRBV7-8 with TRBJ2-3; D is possibly TRBD1 (6 bases). CDR1 is SGHVS and CDR2 is FQNEAQ in the germline V gene. Trimming cost V 2 bases and J 2 bases, with 20 bases left between them. This CDR3 has 18 amino acids. CDR3 amino acids: CASSLWVGTKENTDTQYF. In DNA form, the CDR3 reads TGTGCCAGCAGCTTATGGGTCGGGACAAAAGAGAACACAGATACGCAGTATTTT.

V gene TRBV6-1 combines with J gene TRBJ1-5, with D unresolved. Germline lookup yields CDR1 MNHNS and CDR2 SASEGT. The V end was cut by 3 bases, the J end by 2 bases, with 11 bases between. There are 15 residues in the CDR3. The CDR3 DNA sequence: TGTGCCAGCAGTGATTACGGGTCGGGCAATCAGCCCCAGCATTTT. This sequence encodes CASSDYGSGNQPQHF.

The chain uses TRBV25-1 and TRBJ1-1, with D hard to call. This CDR3 has 11 residues. CDR1 and CDR2 (germline): MGHDK, SYGVNS. Trimming pared 6 bases from V and 2 bases from J, leaving 4 bases between. CDR3 bases: TGTGCCAGCAGGCTAAACACTGAAGCTTTCTTT. Encoded protein: CASRLNTEAFF.

The rearrangement uses TRBV5-1 and TRBJ1-2; 9 nucleotides align to TRBD1. Germline V gene data show CDR1 as SGHRS and CDR2 as YFSETQ. CDR3 length: 21 residues. V shed 3 bases, J shed 1 base, and the junction held 22 bases outside the gene matches. This CDR3 reads CASSSQGTGKFSLRHNYGYTF. For the CDR3, the DNA is TGCGCCAGCAGCTCCCAAGGGACAGGGAAGTTCTCTCTCCGGCATAACTATGGCTACACCTTC.

The V call is TRBV3-1 (or the pseudogene TRBV3-2), the J call TRBJ2-2; no firm D call. The V gene's germline CDR1 is LGHDT and CDR2 YNNKEL (reference sequence). Trimming pared 1 base from V and 8 bases from J, leaving 5 bases between. This CDR3 has 12 residues. The CDR3 DNA is TGTGCCAGCAGCCAAGTCAGGGGGGAGCTGTTTTTT. It codes for CASSQVRGELFF.

As regards this clone: The CDR3 carries no conserved terminal phenylalanine or tryptophan, so it likely arises from a read error. Because the CDR3's place on the DNA is in doubt, the DNA is left out and the CDR3 is given as listed by TCRdb. The J gene is TRBJ1-1, the V gene TRBV6-6; the D segment call TRBD1 is taken from the table without a DNA check. Per the germline V gene, CDR1 is MNHNY and CDR2 is SVGAGI (reference sequence). The CDR3 contains 12 residues when both ends are counted. The CDR3: CASSSYRQGSRI.

The rearrangement uses TRBV3-1 (or the pseudogene TRBV3-2) and TRBJ1-1; 11 positions match TRBD1. V lost 4 bases, J lost 1 base, and 5 bases stayed unmatched. Germline lookup yields CDR1 LGHDT and CDR2 YNNKEL (reference sequence). This CDR3 is built from 16 residues. CDR3 nucleotides: TGTGCCAGCAGCCTCGGGACAGGGGGAGGGAACACTGAAGCTTTCTTT. Translation gives CASSLGTGGGNTEAFF.

V and J are TRBV5-6 and TRBJ1-1, with unresolved D. V was cut by 0 bases and J by 0 bases, with 3 bases left in between. There are 13 residues in the CDR3. Germline values: CDR1 SGHDT, CDR2 YYEEEE. The CDR3 DNA reads TGTGCCAGCAGCTTGGCCGTGAACACTGAAGCTTTCTTT. It codes for CASSLAVNTEAFF.

The gene calls are TRBV19 and TRBJ2-1; 13 bases are shared with TRBD2. The CDR3 extends over 16 amino acids. Germline-derived CDR1 and CDR2 are LNHDA and SQIVND (reference sequence). After removal of 5 bases from V and 6 bases from J, the junction contained 7 bases not matched to a gene. In DNA, the CDR3 is TGTGCCAGTAGTGGGACTAGCGGGGTGGGAAGCAATGAGCAGTTCTTC. Protein: CASSGTSGVGSNEQFF.

The V and J genes are TRBV19 and TRBJ1-1, with TRBD1 as a possible D gene (5 bases). Trimming removed 5 bases at V and 4 bases at J, with 11 bases between. Per the germline V gene, CDR1 is LNHDA and CDR2 is SQIVND (reference sequence). The CDR3 consists of 13 residues. CDR3 amino acids: CASSDSAFTEAFF. CDR3 bases: TGTGCCAGTAGTGACAGTGCCTTCACTGAAGCTTTCTTT.

This clone was detected once. The chain has TRBV29-1 and TRBJ1-5; D possibly corresponds to TRBD1 (6 bases). Germline CDR1 reads SQVTM; CDR2 reads ANQGSEA. The CDR3 contains 14 residues. Trimming removed 4 bases at V and 5 bases at J, with 15 bases between. The CDR3 protein is CSVVFQGLDQPQHF. The DNA for the CDR3 is TGCAGCGTTGTATTCCAGGGGTTGGATCAGCCCCAGCATTTT.

The gene calls are TRBV19 and TRBJ2-4; D call uncertain. From germline, CDR1 is LNHDA and CDR2 SQIVND (reference sequence). Trimming shortened V by 1 base and J by 12 bases, and 10 bases separated the two germline ends. The CDR3 sequence is 12 residues long. The chain's CDR3 is CASSIAGGGQYF. CDR3 DNA: TGTGCCAGTAGTATAGCCGGCGGCGGTCAGTACTTC.

The count of this clone is one. The J gene is TRBJ2-3, the V gene TRBV5-4; no clear D. V was clipped by 5 bases and J by 9 bases, with 19 bases between them. CDR1 is SGHNT, CDR2 YYREEE, per germline (reference sequence). This CDR3 spans 14 amino acids. In DNA form, the CDR3 reads TGTGCCAGCAGGCCAAAGGCAGGCAAAGAAACGCAGTATTTT. Protein: CASRPKAGKETQYF.

The genes are TRBV4-2 and TRBJ2-7; perhaps TRBD1 as D (6 bases). This CDR3 contains 17 residues. The V and J ends lost 0 bases and 5 bases respectively, with 20 bases between them. Germline V lookup: CDR1 LGHNA, CDR2 YNFKEQ. CDR3 nucleotide sequence: TGTGCCAGCAGCCAAGATTTGGGCAGGGGAGCGTCTGACGAGCAGTACTTC. Translated: CASSQDLGRGASDEQYF.